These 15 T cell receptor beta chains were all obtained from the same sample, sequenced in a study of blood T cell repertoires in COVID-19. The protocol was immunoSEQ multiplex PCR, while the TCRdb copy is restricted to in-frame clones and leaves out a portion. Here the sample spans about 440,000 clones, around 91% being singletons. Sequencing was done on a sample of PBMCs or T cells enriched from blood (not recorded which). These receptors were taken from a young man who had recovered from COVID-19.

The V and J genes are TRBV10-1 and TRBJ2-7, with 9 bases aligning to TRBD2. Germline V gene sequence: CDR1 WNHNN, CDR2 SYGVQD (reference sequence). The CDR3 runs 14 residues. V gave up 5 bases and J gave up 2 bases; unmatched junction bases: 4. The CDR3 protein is CASSTGLAPYEQYF. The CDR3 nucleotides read TGCGCCAGCAGTACCGGACTAGCGCCCTACGAGCAGTACTTC.

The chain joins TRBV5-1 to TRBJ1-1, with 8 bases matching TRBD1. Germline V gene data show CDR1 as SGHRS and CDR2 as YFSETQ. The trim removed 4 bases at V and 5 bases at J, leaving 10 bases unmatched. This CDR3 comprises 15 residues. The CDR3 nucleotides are TGCGCCAGCAGCCAGGAAGACAGGGGAGGGACTGAAGCTTTCTTT. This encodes CASSQEDRGGTEAFF.

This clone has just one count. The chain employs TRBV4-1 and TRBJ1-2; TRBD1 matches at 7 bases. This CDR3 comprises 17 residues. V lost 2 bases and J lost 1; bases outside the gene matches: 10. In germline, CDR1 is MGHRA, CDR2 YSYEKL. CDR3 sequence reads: CASSQTTRRQGNYGYTF. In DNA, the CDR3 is TGCGCCAGCAGCCAAACCACCCGGAGACAGGGTAACTATGGCTACACCTTC.

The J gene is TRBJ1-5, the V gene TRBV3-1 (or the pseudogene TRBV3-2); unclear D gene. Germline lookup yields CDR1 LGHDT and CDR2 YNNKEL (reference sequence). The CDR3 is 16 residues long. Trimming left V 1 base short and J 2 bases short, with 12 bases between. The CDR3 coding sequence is TGTGCCAGCAGCCAAGGTTTCACCGTAGGCAATCAGCCCCAGCATTTT. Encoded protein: CASSQGFTVGNQPQHF.

The CDR3 DNA reads as TGTGCCAGCAGCCAAGATAAGTTAGCGGGGTGGGCCAATGAGCAGTTCTTC. Its translation is CASSQDKLAGWANEQFF. V gene TRBV3-1 (or the pseudogene TRBV3-2) combines with J gene TRBJ2-1, with 8 nucleotides matching TRBD2. With V trimmed by 0 bases and J by 6 bases, 10 bases remained unmatched. Germline CDR1 and CDR2: LGHDT and YNNKEL (reference sequence). The CDR3 length is 17 residues.

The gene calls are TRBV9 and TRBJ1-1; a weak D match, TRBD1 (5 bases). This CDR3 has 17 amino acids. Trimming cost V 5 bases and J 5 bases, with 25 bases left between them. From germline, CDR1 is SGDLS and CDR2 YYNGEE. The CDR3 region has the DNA TGTGCCAGCAGTGACGACGTAGATCCAGGGCGGGGGACTGAAGCTTTCTTT. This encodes CASSDDVDPGRGTEAFF. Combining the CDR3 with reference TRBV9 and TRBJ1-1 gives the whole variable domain DSGVTQTPKHLITATGQRVTLRCSPRSGDLSVYWYQQSLDQGLQFLIQYYNGEERAKGNILERFSAQQFPDLHSELNLSSLELGDSALYFCASSDDVDPGRGTEAFFGQGTRLTVV.

The CDR3 sequence: CASSVDGQSYEQYF. In nucleotides, the CDR3 is TGTGCCAGCAGCGTAGACGGACAGTCCTACGAGCAGTACTTC. The J gene is TRBJ2-7, the V gene TRBV9; weak D call: TRBD1 (6 bases). The V gene's germline CDR1 is SGDLS and CDR2 YYNGEE. V was cut by 0 bases and J by 1 base, with 8 bases left in between. The CDR3 spans 14 residues.

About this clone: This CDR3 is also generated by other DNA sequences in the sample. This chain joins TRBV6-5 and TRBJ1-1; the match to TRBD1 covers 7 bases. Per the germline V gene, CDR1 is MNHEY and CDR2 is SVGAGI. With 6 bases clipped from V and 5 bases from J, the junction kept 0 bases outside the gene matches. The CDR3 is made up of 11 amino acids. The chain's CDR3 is CASSRGTEAFF. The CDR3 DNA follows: TGTGCCAGCAGCAGGGGGACTGAAGCTTTCTTT.

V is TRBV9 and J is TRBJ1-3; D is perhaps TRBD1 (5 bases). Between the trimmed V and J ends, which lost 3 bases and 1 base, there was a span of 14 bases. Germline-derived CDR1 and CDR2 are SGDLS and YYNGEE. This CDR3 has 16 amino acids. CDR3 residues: CASSAYTGLSGNTIYF. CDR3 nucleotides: TGTGCCAGCAGCGCTTACACGGGACTTTCTGGAAACACCATATATTTT.

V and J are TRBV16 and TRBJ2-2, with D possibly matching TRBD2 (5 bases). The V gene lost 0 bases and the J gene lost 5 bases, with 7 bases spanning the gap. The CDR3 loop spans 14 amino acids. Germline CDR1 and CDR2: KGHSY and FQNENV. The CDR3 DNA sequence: TGTGCCAGCAGCCAATCCCCGGGAACCGGGGAGCTGTTTTTT. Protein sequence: CASSQSPGTGELFF.

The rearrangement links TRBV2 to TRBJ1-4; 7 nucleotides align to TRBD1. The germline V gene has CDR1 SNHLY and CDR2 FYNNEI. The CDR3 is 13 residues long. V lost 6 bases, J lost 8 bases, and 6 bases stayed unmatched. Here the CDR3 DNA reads TGTGCCAGCAGCCGAACAGGGGAAGAAAAACTGTTTTTT. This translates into CASSRTGEEKLFF.

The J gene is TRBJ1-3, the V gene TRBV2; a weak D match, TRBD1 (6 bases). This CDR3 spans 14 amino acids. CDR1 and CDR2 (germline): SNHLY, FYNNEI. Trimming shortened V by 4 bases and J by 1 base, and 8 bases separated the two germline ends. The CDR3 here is CASSVQGSGNTIYF. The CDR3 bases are TGTGCCAGCAGTGTACAGGGTTCTGGAAACACCATATATTTT.

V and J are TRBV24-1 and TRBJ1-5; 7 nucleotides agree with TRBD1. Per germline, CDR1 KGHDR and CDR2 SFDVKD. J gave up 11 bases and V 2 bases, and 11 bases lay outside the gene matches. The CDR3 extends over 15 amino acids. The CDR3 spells CATSDYRGQSKTQHF. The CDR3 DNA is TGTGCCACCAGTGATTACAGGGGACAAAGTAAGACCCAGCATTTT.

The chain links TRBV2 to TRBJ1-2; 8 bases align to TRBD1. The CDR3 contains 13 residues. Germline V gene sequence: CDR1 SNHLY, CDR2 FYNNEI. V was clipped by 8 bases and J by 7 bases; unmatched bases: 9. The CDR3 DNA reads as TGTGCCAGCGGACTTAATGACAGGGGTGGCTACACCTTC. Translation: CASGLNDRGGYTF. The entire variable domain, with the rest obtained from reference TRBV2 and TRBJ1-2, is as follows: EPEVTQTPSHQVTQMGQEVILRCVPISNHLYFYWYRQILGQKVEFLVSFYNNEISEKSEIFDDQFSVERPDGSNFTLKIRSTKLEDSAMYFCASGLNDRGGYTFGSGTRLTVV.

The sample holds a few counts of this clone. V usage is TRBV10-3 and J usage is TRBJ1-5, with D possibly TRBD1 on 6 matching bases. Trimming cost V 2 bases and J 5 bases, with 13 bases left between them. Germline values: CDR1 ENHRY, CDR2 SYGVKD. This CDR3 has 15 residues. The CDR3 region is CAISEGDKDYQPQHF. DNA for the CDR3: TGTGCCATCAGTGAGGGGGACAAAGATTATCAGCCCCAGCATTTT.